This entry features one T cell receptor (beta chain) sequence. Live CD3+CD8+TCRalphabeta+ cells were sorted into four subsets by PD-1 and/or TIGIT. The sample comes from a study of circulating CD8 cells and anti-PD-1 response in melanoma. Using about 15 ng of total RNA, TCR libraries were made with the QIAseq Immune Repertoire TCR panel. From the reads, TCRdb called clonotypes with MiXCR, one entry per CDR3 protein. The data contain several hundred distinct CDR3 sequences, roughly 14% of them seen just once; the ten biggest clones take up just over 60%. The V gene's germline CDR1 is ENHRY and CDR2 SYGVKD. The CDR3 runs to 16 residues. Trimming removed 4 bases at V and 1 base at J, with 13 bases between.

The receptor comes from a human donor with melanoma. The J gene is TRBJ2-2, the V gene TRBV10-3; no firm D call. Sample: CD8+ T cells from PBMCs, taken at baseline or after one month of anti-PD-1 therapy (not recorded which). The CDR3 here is CAISASSTVNTGELFF. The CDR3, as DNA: TGTGCCATCAGTGCATCTTCGACCGTGAACACCGGGGAGCTGTTTTTT.